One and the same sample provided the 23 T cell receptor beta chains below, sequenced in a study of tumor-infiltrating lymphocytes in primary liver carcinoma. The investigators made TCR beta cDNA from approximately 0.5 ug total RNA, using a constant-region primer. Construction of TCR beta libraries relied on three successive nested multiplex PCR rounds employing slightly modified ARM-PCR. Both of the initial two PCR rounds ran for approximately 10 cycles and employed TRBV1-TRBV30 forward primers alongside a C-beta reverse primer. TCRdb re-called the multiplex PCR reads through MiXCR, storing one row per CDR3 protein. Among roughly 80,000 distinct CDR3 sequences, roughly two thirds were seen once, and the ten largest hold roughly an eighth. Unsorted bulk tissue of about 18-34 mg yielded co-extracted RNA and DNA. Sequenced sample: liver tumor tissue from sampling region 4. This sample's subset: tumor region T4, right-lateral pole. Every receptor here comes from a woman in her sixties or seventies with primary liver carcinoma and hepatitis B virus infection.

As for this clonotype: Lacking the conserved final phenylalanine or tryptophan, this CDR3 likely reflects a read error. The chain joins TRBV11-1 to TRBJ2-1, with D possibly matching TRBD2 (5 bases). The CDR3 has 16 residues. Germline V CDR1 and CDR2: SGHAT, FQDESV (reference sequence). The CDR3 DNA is TGTGCCAGCAGTCAAACCGCCAACCAATCGGGGAATGAACAGTTCTTA. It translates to CASSQTANQSGNEQFL.

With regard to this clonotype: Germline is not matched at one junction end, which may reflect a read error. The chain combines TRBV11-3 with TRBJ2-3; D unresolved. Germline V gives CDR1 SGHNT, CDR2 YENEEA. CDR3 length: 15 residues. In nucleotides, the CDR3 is TGTGCCAGCAGTTTAGATCGACTTACTACAGATACGCTGTATTTT. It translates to CASSLDRLTTDTLYF. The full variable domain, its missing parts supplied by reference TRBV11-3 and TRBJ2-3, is EAGVVQSPRYKIIEKKQPVAFWCNPISGHNTLYWYLQNLGQGPELLIRYENEEAVDDSQLPKDRFSAERLKGVDSTLKIQPAELGDSAVYLCASSLDRLTTDTLYFGPGTRLTVL.

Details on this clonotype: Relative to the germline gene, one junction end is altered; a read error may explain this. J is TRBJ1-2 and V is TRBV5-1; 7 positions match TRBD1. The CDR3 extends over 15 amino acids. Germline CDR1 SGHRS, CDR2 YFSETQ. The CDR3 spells CTSSPGDSGNYGYTF. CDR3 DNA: TGCACCAGTAGCCCGGGGGACAGCGGGAACTATGGCTACACCTTC. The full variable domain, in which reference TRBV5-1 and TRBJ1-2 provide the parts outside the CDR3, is KAGVTQTPRYLIKTRGQQVTLSCSPISGHRSVSWYQQTPGQGLQFLFEYFSETQRNKGNFPGRFSGRQFSNSRSEMNVSTLELGDSALYLCTSSPGDSGNYGYTFGSGTRLTVV.

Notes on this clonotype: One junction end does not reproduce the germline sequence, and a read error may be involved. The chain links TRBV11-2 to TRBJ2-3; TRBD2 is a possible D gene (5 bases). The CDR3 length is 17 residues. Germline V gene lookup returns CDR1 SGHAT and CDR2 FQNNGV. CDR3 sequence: CASSLGTRREDTDAQYF. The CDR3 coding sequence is TGTGCCAGCAGCTTAGGGACTCGAAGGGAAGACACAGATGCGCAGTATTTT.

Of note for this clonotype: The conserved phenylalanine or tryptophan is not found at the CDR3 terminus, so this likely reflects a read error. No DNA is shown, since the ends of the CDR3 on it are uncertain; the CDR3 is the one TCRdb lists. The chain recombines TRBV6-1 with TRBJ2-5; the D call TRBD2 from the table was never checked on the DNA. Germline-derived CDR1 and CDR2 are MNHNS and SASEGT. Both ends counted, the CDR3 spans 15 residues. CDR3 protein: CVSSGLAGSQETQCL.

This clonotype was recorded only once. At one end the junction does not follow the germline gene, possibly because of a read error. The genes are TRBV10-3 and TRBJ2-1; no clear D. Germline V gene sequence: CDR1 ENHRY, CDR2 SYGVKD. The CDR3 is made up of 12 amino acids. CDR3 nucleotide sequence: TGTGCCATCAGTGACAGCAACAATGGGCAGTTCTTC. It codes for CAISDSNNGQFF.

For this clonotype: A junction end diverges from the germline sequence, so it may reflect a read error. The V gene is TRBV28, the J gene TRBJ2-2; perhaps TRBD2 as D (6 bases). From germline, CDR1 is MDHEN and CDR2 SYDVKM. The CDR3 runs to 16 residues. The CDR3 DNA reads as TGTGCCAGCCTACCCAATCGACAGTGGAACACCGGGGGGCTGTTTTTT. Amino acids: CASLPNRQWNTGGLFF.

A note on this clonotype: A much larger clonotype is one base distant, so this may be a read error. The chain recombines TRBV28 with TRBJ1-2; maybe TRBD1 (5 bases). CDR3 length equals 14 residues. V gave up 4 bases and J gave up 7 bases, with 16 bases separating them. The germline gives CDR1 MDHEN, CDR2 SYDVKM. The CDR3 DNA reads TGTGCCAGCAGTTGGGGGATAGGGATAGTTGGCTACACCTTC. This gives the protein CASSWGIGIVGYTF.

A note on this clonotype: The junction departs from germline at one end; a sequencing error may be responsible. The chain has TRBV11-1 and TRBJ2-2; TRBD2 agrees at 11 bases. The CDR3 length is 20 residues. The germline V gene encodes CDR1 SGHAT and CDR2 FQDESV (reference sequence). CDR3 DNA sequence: TGTGCCAGCATGCCAACCCCCGGGACTAGCGGCAGTACGGACACCGGGGAGCTGTTGTTT. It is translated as CASMPTPGTSGSTDTGELLF.

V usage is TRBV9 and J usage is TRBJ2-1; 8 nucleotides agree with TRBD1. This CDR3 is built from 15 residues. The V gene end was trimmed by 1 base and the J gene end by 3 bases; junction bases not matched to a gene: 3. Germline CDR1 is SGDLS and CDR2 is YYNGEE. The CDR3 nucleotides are TGTGCCAGCAGCGTATCAGGACAGGGCTACAATGAGCAGTTCTTC. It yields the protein CASSVSGQGYNEQFF.

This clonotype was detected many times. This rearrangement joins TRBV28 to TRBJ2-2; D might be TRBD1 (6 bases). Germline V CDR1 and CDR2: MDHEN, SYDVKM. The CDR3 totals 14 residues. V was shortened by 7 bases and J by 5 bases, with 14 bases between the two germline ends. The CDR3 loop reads CASTSQGVTGELFF. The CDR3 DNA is TGTGCCAGCACCTCACAGGGAGTTACCGGGGAGCTGTTTTTT. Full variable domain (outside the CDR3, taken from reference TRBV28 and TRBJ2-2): DVKVTQSSRYLVKRTGEKVFLECVQDMDHENMFWYRQDPGLGLRLIYFSYDVKMKEKGDIPEGYSVSREKKERFSLILESASTNQTSMYLCASTSQGVTGELFFGEGSRLTVL.

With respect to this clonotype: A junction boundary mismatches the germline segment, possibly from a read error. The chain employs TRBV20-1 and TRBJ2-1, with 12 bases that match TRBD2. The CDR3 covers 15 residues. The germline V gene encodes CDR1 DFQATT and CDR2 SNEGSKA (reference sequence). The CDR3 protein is CSDRDSLAGGNEQFF. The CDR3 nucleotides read TGCAGTGATAGAGACTCTCTAGCGGGAGGGAATGAGCAGTTCTTC.

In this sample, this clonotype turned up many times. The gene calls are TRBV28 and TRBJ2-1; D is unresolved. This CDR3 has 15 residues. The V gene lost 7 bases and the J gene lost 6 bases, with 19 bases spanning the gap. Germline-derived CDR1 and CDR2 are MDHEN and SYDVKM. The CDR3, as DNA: TGTGCCAGCAATGTCAATACCGCCATGGTCAATGAGCAGTTCTTC. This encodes CASNVNTAMVNEQFF. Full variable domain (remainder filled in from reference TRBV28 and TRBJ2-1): DVKVTQSSRYLVKRTGEKVFLECVQDMDHENMFWYRQDPGLGLRLIYFSYDVKMKEKGDIPEGYSVSREKKERFSLILESASTNQTSMYLCASNVNTAMVNEQFFGPGTRLTVL.

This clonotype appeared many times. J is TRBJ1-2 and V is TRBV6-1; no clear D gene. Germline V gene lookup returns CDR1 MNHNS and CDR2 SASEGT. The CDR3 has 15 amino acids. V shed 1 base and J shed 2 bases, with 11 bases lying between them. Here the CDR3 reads CASSEGWIGNYGYTF. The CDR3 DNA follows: TGTGCCAGCAGTGAAGGTTGGATAGGGAACTATGGCTACACCTTC.

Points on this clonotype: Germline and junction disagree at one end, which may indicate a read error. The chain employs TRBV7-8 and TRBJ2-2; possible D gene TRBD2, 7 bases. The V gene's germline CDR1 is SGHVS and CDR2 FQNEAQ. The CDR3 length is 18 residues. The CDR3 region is CASSWGGGSSQNTGELFF. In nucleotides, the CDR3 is TGTGCCAGCTCTTGGGGGGGCGGGAGTTCTCAGAACACTGGGGAGCTGTTTTTT.

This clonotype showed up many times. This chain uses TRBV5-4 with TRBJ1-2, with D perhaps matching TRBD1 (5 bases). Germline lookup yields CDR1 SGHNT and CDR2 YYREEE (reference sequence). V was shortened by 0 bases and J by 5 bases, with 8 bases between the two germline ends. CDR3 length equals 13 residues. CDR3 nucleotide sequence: TGTGCCAGCAGCTTGGGACAGAGTTATGGCTACACCTTC. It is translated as CASSLGQSYGYTF. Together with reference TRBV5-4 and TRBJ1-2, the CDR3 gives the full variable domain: ETGVTQSPTHLIKTRGQQVTLRCSSQSGHNTVSWYQQALGQGPQFIFQYYREEENGRGNFPPRFSGLQFPNYSSELNVNALELDDSALYLCASSLGQSYGYTFGSGTRLTVV.

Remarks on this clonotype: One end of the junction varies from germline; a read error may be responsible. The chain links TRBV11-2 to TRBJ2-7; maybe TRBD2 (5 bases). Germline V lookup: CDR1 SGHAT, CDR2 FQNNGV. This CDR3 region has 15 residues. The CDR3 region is CASSLDLVGVHEQHF. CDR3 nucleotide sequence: TGTGCCAGCAGTTTAGATTTGGTCGGGGTCCACGAGCAGCACTTC.

The CDR3 DNA is TGCGCCAGCAGCCAACCCAGGACTCTCTACGAGCAGTACTTC. This gives the protein CASSQPRTLYEQYF. The gene calls are TRBV4-1 and TRBJ2-7, with D possibly matching TRBD2 (5 bases). Germline V gene data show CDR1 as MGHRA and CDR2 as YSYEKL. The CDR3 is 14 residues long. V lost 2 bases to trimming and J lost 3 bases, with 11 bases between them.

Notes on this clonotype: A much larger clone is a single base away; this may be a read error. The CDR3 sequence: CASMLAGATDTQYF. The CDR3 nucleotides read TGTGCCAGCATGCTAGCGGGGGCCACAGATACGCAGTATTTT. This rearrangement joins TRBV28 to TRBJ2-3, with TRBD2 identical over 10 bases. Germline V lookup: CDR1 MDHEN, CDR2 SYDVKM. Germline trimming cut 7 bases from V and 2 bases from J; bases unmatched to any gene: 3. The CDR3 totals 14 residues.

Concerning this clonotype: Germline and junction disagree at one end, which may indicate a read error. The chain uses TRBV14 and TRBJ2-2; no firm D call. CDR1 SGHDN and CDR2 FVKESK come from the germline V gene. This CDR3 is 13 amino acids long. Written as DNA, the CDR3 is TGTGTCAGCAGCCAAGTTCACACCGGGGAGCTGTTTTTT. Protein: CVSSQVHTGELFF.

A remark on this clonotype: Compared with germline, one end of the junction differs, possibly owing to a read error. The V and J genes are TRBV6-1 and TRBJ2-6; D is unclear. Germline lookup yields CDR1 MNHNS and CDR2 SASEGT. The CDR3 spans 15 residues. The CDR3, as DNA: TGTGCCAGCAGTGAAAGGCAGCCTGGGACCAACGTCCTGACTTTC. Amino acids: CASSERQPGTNVLTF.

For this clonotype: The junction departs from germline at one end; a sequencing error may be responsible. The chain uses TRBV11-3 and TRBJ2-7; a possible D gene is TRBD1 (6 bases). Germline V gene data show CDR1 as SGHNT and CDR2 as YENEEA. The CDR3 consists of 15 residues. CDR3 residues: CASNPRGIEPYEQNF. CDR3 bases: TGTGCCAGCAACCCGAGGGGGATTGAACCCTACGAGCAGAACTTC.

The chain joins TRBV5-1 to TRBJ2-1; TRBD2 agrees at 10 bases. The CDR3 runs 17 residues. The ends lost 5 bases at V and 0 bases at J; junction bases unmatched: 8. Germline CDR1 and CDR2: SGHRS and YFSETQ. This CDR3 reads CASSCGSSGSSYNEQFF. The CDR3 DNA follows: TGCGCCAGCAGTTGTGGCTCTAGCGGGAGCTCCTACAATGAGCAGTTCTTC.